The T cell receptor (beta chain) described here comes from a study of OX40 agonist ivuxolimab in advanced cancers. Overall study context: As their treatment, patients were administered ivuxolimab, an agonistic anti-OX40 (CD134) antibody. Earlier treatment with anti-PD-1, anti-PD-L1 or anti-CTLA-4 was permitted, and 30% to 40% had received some. The study's findings and limits: Among the least clonally expanded were partial responders at 0.1-3.0 mg/kg.

The investigators sampled blood at baseline, at cycle 4 day 1, and at cycle 7 day 1. Turning to this clone: The antigen is not known.

The data were produced by immunoSEQ multiplex PCR, yet TCRdb's version contains in-frame clones alone and is incomplete. The sample records approximately 20,000 clones, 65% to 85% being singletons. Trimming cost V 3 bases and J 8 bases; bases outside gene matches: 3. CDR3 size: 12 residues. CDR1 is SGHTA and CDR2 is FQGTGA in the germline V gene. The specimen was CD4+ or CD8+ T cells sorted from blood, collected in a trial of the OX40 agonist ivuxolimab. V is TRBV7-3 and J is TRBJ1-1; 7 bases line up with TRBD1. The source is an adult with an advanced solid tumor such as melanoma, head and neck, liver or kidney cancer. The CDR3 coding sequence is TGTGCCAGCAGCTTCGGACAGGCCGAAGCTTTCTTT. Its translation: CASSFGQAEAFF.